This is a list of T cell receptor beta chains from one sample in a study of T-cell reconstitution after alpha-beta-depleted transplantation in children. One entry per CDR3 protein results from TCRdb running MiXCR on the PCR reads. Among about 300,000 distinct CDR3 sequences listed, almost 8% were seen once. The material sequenced was peripheral blood, taken 360 days after TCRalphabeta/CD19-depleted stem cell transplant. Source of these receptors: a female patient younger than 10 who had a stem cell transplant for Fanconi anemia, so the T cells may come from the graft donor. CDR3s include the opening cysteine and the closing phenylalanine or tryptophan. A D gene is named only where the DNA matches it firmly. For some rows the clone size is stated as once, few or many, or as a class when expanded; others skip it.

D: TRBD2
V: TRBV25-1
size: -
J: TRBJ2-5
DNA: TGTGCCAGCAGTGGGGGACTAATAGAGACCCAGTACTTC
CDR3: CASSGGLIETQYF

D: TRBD2
V: TRBV7-3
size: many
J: TRBJ2-5
DNA: TGTGCCAGCAGCCTTAGCGGGGGGGAAGAGACCCAGTACTTC
CDR3: CASSLSGGEETQYF

D: TRBD1
V: TRBV11-1
size: -
J: TRBJ1-5
DNA: TGTGCCAGCAGCTTACATTTAACAGGGGCAGGTAGCAATCAGCCCCAGCATTTT
CDR3: CASSLHLTGAGSNQPQHF

D: -
V: TRBV27
size: -
J: TRBJ2-7
DNA: TGTGCCAGCAGTTCTAGGTACGGGGGCCCCTCCTACGAGCAGTACTTC
CDR3: CASSSRYGGPSYEQYF

D: -
V: TRBV27
size: -
J: TRBJ2-3
DNA: TGTGCCAGCAGTTCCCATCAGGGCGGGGTAAGGGGTACGCAGTATTTT
CDR3: CASSSHQGGVRGTQYF

D: TRBD2
V: TRBV11-2
size: -
J: TRBJ2-3
DNA: TGTGCCAGCAGCTTACGTCTAGCGGCGCCCCTAAGCACAGATACGCAGTATTTT
CDR3: CASSLRLAAPLSTDTQYF

D: -
V: TRBV3-1
size: -
J: TRBJ1-5
DNA: TGTGCCAGCAGCCAAGGGGTGGCACCAAATCAGCCCCAGCATTTT
CDR3: CASSQGVAPNQPQHF

D: TRBD1
V: TRBV7-9
size: -
J: TRBJ1-2
DNA: TGTGCCAGCAGCTTAGGGGGACAGTTCTATGGCTACACCTTC
CDR3: CASSLGGQFYGYTF

D: -
V: TRBV4-2
size: -
J: TRBJ1-4
DNA: TGTGCCAGCAGCCAGGACAGAACTAATGAAAAACTGTTTTTT
CDR3: CASSQDRTNEKLFF

D: -
V: TRBV11-1
size: -
J: TRBJ1-3
DNA: TGTGCCAGCAGCATAATGGCCTCGGACAGCTTCTCTGGAAACACCATATATTTT
CDR3: CASSIMASDSFSGNTIYF

D: -
V: TRBV10-1
size: -
J: TRBJ2-4
DNA: TGCGCCAGCAGTGACCGATTAAGTAAACAGTACTTC
CDR3: CASSDRLSKQYF

D: TRBD1
V: TRBV5-1
size: many
J: TRBJ2-1
DNA: TGCGCCAGCAGCTTGAGGGGACAGACAAACAATGAGCAGTTCTTC
CDR3: CASSLRGQTNNEQFF

D: TRBD2
V: TRBV11-2
size: -
J: TRBJ2-3
DNA: TGTGCCAGCAGCCGACGGACTAGCGGGGGGGCCGGGGGAGATACGCAGTATTTT
CDR3: CASSRRTSGGAGGDTQYF

D: -
V: TRBV20-1
size: few
J: TRBJ1-5
DNA: TGCAGTGCTAGTCCCTCGGACTTGCCGGGGGAGCCCCAGCATTTT
CDR3: CSASPSDLPGEPQHF

D: -
V: TRBV20-1
size: many
J: TRBJ1-2
DNA: TGCAGTGCTAATGACAATAACTATGGCTACACCTTC
CDR3: CSANDNNYGYTF

D: TRBD1
V: TRBV10-3
size: -
J: TRBJ1-5
DNA: TGTGCCATCAGTGAGTCGCCGGGACAGGTCAATCAGCCCCAGCATTTT
CDR3: CAISESPGQVNQPQHF

D: TRBD2
V: TRBV12-3/TRBV12-4
size: few
J: TRBJ2-3
DNA: TGTGCCAGCAAGATCACTAGCGGGGGCTTCTGGGCAGATACGCAGTATTTT
CDR3: CASKITSGGFWADTQYF

D: -
V: TRBV6-5
size: few
J: TRBJ1-5
DNA: TGTGCCAGCAGTTACTTCGGGGCCAATCAGCCCCAGCATTTT
CDR3: CASSYFGANQPQHF

D: -
V: TRBV6-5
size: few
J: TRBJ2-1
DNA: TGTGCCAGCAGTTTCCGTTCTCGCAGCTCCTACAATGAGCAGTTCTTC
CDR3: CASSFRSRSSYNEQFF

D: -
V: TRBV12-3/TRBV12-4
size: many
J: TRBJ2-2
DNA: TGTGCCAGCACCAAGCGGGCCCTAGTATCCGGGGAGCTGTTTTTT
CDR3: CASTKRALVSGELFF

D: TRBD1
V: TRBV18
size: -
J: TRBJ2-2
DNA: TGTGCCAGCTCACCTAGGGACAGGAACATCGGGGAGCTGTTTTTT
CDR3: CASSPRDRNIGELFF